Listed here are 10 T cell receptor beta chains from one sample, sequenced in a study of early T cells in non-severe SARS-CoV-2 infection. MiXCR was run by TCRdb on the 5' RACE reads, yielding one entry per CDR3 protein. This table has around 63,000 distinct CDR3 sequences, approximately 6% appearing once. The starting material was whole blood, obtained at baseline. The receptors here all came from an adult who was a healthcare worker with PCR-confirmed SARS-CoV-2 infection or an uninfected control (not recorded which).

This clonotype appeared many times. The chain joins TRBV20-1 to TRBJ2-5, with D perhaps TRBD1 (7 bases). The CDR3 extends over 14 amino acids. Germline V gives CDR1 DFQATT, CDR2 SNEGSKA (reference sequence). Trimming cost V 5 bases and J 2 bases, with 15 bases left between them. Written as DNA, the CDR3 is TGCAGTGCTTCCCGACAGGGAGGTCAAGAGACCCAGTACTTC. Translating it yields CSASRQGGQETQYF.

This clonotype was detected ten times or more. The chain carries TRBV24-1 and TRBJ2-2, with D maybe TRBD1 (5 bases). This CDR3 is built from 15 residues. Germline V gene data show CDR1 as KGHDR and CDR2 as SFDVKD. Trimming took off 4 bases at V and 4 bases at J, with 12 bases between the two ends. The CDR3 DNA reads TGTGCCACCAGTGACCCAACAGGAATCACCGGGGAGCTGTTTTTT. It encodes CATSDPTGITGELFF.

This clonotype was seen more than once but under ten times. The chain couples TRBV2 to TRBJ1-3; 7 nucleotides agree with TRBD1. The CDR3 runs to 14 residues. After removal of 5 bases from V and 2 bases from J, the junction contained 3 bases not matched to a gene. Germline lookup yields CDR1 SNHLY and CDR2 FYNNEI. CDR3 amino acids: CASSSQGAGNTIYF. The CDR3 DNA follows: TGTGCCAGCAGTTCGCAGGGGGCTGGAAACACCATATATTTT. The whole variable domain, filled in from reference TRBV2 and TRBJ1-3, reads EPEVTQTPSHQVTQMGQEVILRCVPISNHLYFYWYRQILGQKVEFLVSFYNNEISEKSEIFDDQFSVERPDGSNFTLKIRSTKLEDSAMYFCASSSQGAGNTIYFGEGSWLTVV.

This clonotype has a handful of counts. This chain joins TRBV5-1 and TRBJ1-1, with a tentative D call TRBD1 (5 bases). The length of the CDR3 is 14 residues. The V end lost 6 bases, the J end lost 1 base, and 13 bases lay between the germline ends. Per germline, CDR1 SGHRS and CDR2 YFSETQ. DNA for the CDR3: TGCGCCAGCAAAGAGCAGGGAAAGAACACTGAAGCTTTCTTT. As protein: CASKEQGKNTEAFF.

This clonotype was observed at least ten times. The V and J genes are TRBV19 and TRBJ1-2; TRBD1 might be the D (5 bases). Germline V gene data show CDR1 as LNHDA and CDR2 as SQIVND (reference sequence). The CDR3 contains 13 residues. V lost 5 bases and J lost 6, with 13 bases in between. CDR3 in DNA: TGTGCCAGTAGTCTGGGCAGGGAAAATGGCTACACCTTC. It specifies CASSLGRENGYTF.

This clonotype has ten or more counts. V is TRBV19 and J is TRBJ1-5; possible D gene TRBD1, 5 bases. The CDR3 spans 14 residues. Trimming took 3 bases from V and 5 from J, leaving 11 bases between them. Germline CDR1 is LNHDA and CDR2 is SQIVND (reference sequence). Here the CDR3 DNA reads TGTGCCAGTAGTATCTGGGGGAGAGATCAGCCCCAGCATTTT. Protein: CASSIWGRDQPQHF.

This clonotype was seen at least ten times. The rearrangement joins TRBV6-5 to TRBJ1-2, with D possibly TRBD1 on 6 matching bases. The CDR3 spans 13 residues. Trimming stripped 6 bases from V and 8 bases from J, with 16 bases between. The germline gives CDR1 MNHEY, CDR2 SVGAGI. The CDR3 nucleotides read TGTGCCAGCAGGCTTAGGCAGGGGATGGGCTACACCTTC. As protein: CASRLRQGMGYTF.

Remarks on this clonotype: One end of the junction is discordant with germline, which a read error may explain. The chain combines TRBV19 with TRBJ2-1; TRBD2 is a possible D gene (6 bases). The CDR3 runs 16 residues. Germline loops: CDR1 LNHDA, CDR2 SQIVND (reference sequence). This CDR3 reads CASSIGGSSPSDERFF. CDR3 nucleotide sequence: TGTGCCAGTAGTATTGGAGGGAGTAGTCCCAGCGATGAGCGGTTCTTC.

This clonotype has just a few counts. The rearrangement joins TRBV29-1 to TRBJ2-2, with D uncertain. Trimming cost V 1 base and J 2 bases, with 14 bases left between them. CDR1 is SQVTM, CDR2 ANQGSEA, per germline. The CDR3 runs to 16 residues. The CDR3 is CSVEGPSYYNTGELFF. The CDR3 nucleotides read TGCAGCGTTGAAGGGCCCTCATACTATAACACCGGGGAGCTGTTTTTT.

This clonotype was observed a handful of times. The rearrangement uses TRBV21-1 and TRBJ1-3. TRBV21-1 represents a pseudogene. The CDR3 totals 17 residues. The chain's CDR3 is CASSKEGMADWRYTIYF. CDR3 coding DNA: TGTGCCAGCAGCAAAGAAGGGATGGCAGATTGGAGATACACCATATATTTT.